This T cell receptor (beta chain) appears in the sequencing data of a study of T cells after yellow fever vaccination. Generation of TCR cDNA used 5'RACE template switching (which added a universal primer site and UMIs). One entry per CDR3 protein results from TCRdb running MiXCR on the 5' RACE reads. The table lists a few hundred thousand distinct CDR3 sequences, approximately 10% of them singletons. The sequence was collected from a man younger than 30 who received the YFV17D yellow fever vaccine. Source: CD4+ T cells sorted from PBMCs, taken 5 days after the yellow fever booster vaccination.

CDR3 region: CASRSTHEQYF. The CDR3 DNA is TGTGCCAGCAGGAGCACTCACGAGCAGTACTTC. The genes are TRBV11-2 and TRBJ2-7; D call uncertain. The CDR3 contains 11 residues. The V gene's germline CDR1 is SGHAT and CDR2 FQNNGV. The V end was cut by 6 bases, the J end by 5 bases, with 8 bases between. Together with reference TRBV11-2 and TRBJ2-7, the CDR3 gives the full variable domain: EAGVAQSPRYKIIEKRQSVAFWCNPISGHATLYWYQQILGQGPKLLIQFQNNGVVDDSQLPKDRFSAERLKGVDSTLKIQPAKLEDSAVYLCASRSTHEQYFGPGTRLTVT.